The source of this T cell receptor beta chain is a study of T cell changes during pregnancy in multiple sclerosis. Trimming took 6 bases from V and 7 from J; bases not matched to a gene: 2. Looked up from germline, CDR1 is LNHDA and CDR2 is SQIVND (reference sequence). This CDR3 region has 12 residues. The method was immunoSEQ multiplex PCR; TCRdb's version includes in-frame clones alone and lacks a portion of them. The top ten hold 6% to 7% of the sample, which has 29,000 or so clones, approximately 91% seen once. This TCR was recovered from a female donor with multiple sclerosis, enrolled in a pregnancy study. Source: CD8+ T cells from peripheral blood mononuclear cells, taken after pregnancy. The chain uses TRBV19 and TRBJ2-3; 9 positions match TRBD1. CDR3 coding DNA: TGTGCCAGTAGGGGGACAGGGAATACGCAGTATTTT. Encoded protein: CASRGTGNTQYF.